These 7 T cell receptor beta chains came from one sample sequenced in a study of post-analysis software for immune sequencing data. For these TCRs, the target antigens are not known. The TCR beta cDNA libraries contained unique molecular identifiers. Via MiXCR, TCRdb re-called the PCR reads, giving one row per CDR3 protein. The sample consists of about 380,000 distinct CDR3 sequences, less than 40% of them appearing once. Study-wide results and caveats: Roughly 5 TRBV segments (TRBV5-6, TRBV5-1 and TRBV20-1 among them) occurred more frequently in patients than in controls.

The sample was blood. The receptors shown here come from a girl between 10 and 17 years old with multiple sclerosis.

The genes are TRBV20-1 and TRBJ2-3; D not resolved. The CDR3 has 13 residues. Trimming shortened V by 3 bases and J by 6 bases, and 13 bases separated the two germline ends. Germline V gene lookup returns CDR1 DFQATT and CDR2 SNEGSKA (reference sequence). In DNA, the CDR3 is TGCAGTGCTAGTGACGGCACAACGGATACGCAGTATTTT. The encoded protein is CSASDGTTDTQYF.

There are a few counts of this clonotype. The V call is TRBV12-3 or TRBV12-4, the J call TRBJ1-2; TRBD1 might be the D (5 bases). V was pared by 6 bases and J by 8 bases, with 10 bases between. The length of the CDR3 is 11 residues. CDR3 amino acids: CASSRTGGYTF. CDR3 DNA sequence: TGTGCCAGCAGCCGCACAGGAGGCTACACCTTC.

This clonotype has only one observation. The V gene is TRBV12-3 or TRBV12-4, the J gene TRBJ1-1; tentatively, D is TRBD1 (5 bases). V lost 6 bases to trimming and J lost 4 bases, with 15 bases between them. There are 14 residues in the CDR3. CDR3 nucleotides: TGTGCCAGCAGGTTGGGAGGGGCGGCCACTGAAGCTTTCTTT. This gives the protein CASRLGGAATEAFF.

The CDR3 DNA follows: TGCGCCAGCAGCCAAATAGAAGGACCTTACAATGAGCAGTTCTTC. Translation: CASSQIEGPYNEQFF. This chain uses TRBV4-1 with TRBJ2-1; D call uncertain. The germline V gene has CDR1 MGHRA and CDR2 YSYEKL. V was trimmed by 2 bases and J by 4 bases, leaving 12 bases between them. CDR3 length: 15 amino acids.

The chain joins TRBV2 to TRBJ2-5, with 13 bases identical to TRBD2. V trimming: 10 bases; J trimming: 1 base; junction bases outside the gene matches: 12. The CDR3 has 17 amino acids. CDR1 SNHLY and CDR2 FYNNEI come from the germline V gene. In DNA, the CDR3 is TGTGCCAACCTAAGACTAGCGGGGGGAATTACCCAAGAGACCCAGTACTTC. This codes for CANLRLAGGITQETQYF.

This clonotype appeared a few times. This chain uses TRBV20-1 with TRBJ2-1; 12 bases are shared with TRBD2. The CDR3 consists of 17 residues. V lost 1 base and J lost 3; bases outside the gene matches: 7. Germline CDR1 reads DFQATT; CDR2 reads SNEGSKA (reference sequence). CDR3 region: CSARVLAGGSRYNEQFF. DNA for the CDR3: TGCAGTGCTAGAGTGCTAGCGGGGGGGTCCCGCTACAATGAGCAGTTCTTC.

This clonotype was counted a few times. The rearrangement joins TRBV4-1 to TRBJ2-5, with 10 bases aligning to TRBD2. Germline CDR1 is MGHRA and CDR2 is YSYEKL. The CDR3 spans 18 residues. With V trimmed by 0 bases and J by 4 bases, 11 bases remained unmatched. The CDR3 coding sequence is TGCGCCAGCAGCCAAGATCGAGGAGCGGGGGGGCCCGTAGAGACCCAGTACTTC. This gives the protein CASSQDRGAGGPVETQYF.